This TCR beta chain was identified during a study of OX40 agonist ivuxolimab in advanced cancers. Study summary: Three patients, one with hepatocellular carcinoma and two with cutaneous melanoma, responded partially. The study, taken as a whole, reports: Clonal expansion was seen in CD4+ and CD8+ blood T cells by week 6 at 0.1 to 3.0 mg/kg.

Libraries were prepared by immunoSEQ multiplex PCR; TCRdb keeps only in-frame clonotypes and omits some of them. The sample holds under 100,000 clones, roughly 90% seen once. Germline V gene lookup returns CDR1 KGHSH and CDR2 LQKENI. The germline V and J ends were trimmed by 2 bases and 1 base, with 11 bases remaining between them. CDR3 length equals 15 residues. Blood was sampled at baseline, cycle 4 day 1, and cycle 7 day 1. A word on this clone: Its antigen is currently unknown.

The J gene is TRBJ1-1, the V gene TRBV18; D may be TRBD1 (5 bases). The sample here was CD4+ or CD8+ T cells sorted from blood, taken in a trial of the OX40 agonist ivuxolimab. This sequence originates from an adult with an advanced solid tumor such as melanoma, head and neck, liver or kidney cancer. The CDR3 protein is CASSPMAGTNTEAFF. CDR3 in DNA: TGTGCCAGCTCACCAATGGCAGGGACGAACACTGAAGCTTTCTTT.